A single sample gave rise to the 15 T cell receptor beta chains below, sequenced in a study of blood T cell repertoires in COVID-19. Method: immunoSEQ multiplex PCR; TCRdb's copy keeps in-frame clones and lacks some. The table shows 150,000 to 200,000 clones, with approximately 80% occurring only once. Sequenced sample: PBMCs or T cells enriched from blood (not recorded which). Receptors originate from a woman aged 60-70 years who had recovered from COVID-19.

This clone was found a few times. For the CDR3, the DNA is TGTGCCAGCAGTTTAATACTCCCCCCCTACGAGCAGTACTTC. This gives the protein CASSLILPPYEQYF. This chain links TRBV2 with TRBJ2-7; D not certain. Germline lookup yields CDR1 SNHLY and CDR2 FYNNEI. CDR3 length: 14 amino acids. V was clipped by 5 bases and J by 2 bases, with 13 bases between them.

With respect to this clone: Other DNA variants within this sample encode the same CDR3. The rearrangement uses TRBV5-4 and TRBJ2-7; possible D gene TRBD1, 5 bases. This CDR3 has 15 residues. V lost 0 bases to trimming and J lost 0 bases, with 10 bases between them. The germline gives CDR1 SGHNT, CDR2 YYREEE (reference sequence). DNA of the CDR3: TGTGCCAGCAGCTTGGGCCAGGGAAGCTCCTACGAGCAGTACTTC. It specifies CASSLGQGSSYEQYF.

V and J are TRBV28 and TRBJ2-1; D is possibly TRBD1 (5 bases). The V end lost 4 bases, the J end lost 11 bases, and 15 bases lay between the germline ends. The CDR3 extends over 13 amino acids. CDR1 MDHEN and CDR2 SYDVKM come from the germline V gene. The CDR3: CASSYSLGAQQFF. The DNA for the CDR3 is TGTGCCAGCAGTTACTCATTAGGGGCACAGCAGTTCTTC. The full variable domain, in which reference TRBV28 and TRBJ2-1 provide the parts outside the CDR3, is DVKVTQSSRYLVKRTGEKVFLECVQDMDHENMFWYRQDPGLGLRLIYFSYDVKMKEKGDIPEGYSVSREKKERFSLILESASTNQTSMYLCASSYSLGAQQFFGPGTRLTVL.

The rearrangement uses TRBV18 and TRBJ2-1, with 9 bases that match TRBD2. Germline CDR1 reads KGHSH; CDR2 reads LQKENI. The CDR3 spans 15 residues. V shed 2 bases, J shed 6 bases, and the junction held 5 bases outside the gene matches. CDR3 sequence (DNA): TGTGCCAGCTCACCAAGTAGCGGGGGAGTCAATGAGCAGTTCTTC. Translated: CASSPSSGGVNEQFF.

This sequence joins TRBV5-1 and TRBJ2-7; 10 positions match TRBD2. V gave up 3 bases and J gave up 4 bases; unmatched junction bases: 19. This CDR3 has 19 amino acids. The germline gives CDR1 SGHRS, CDR2 YFSETQ. In DNA form, the CDR3 reads TGCGCCAGCAGCTCACACGGACTAGCGGCTTCACCGACCTTATACGAGCAGTACTTC. Amino acid sequence: CASSSHGLAASPTLYEQYF.

The chain employs TRBV5-1 and TRBJ2-5, with TRBD2 identical over 8 bases. Unmatched junction bases numbered 6, after V lost 4 bases and J lost 1 base. The CDR3 totals 15 residues. Germline assignment: CDR1 SGHRS and CDR2 YFSETQ. CDR3 sequence reads: CASSDTAGGQETQYF. CDR3 sequence (DNA): TGCGCCAGCAGCGACACTGCGGGGGGCCAAGAGACCCAGTACTTC.

This sequence joins TRBV30 and TRBJ1-1; D gene uncertain. The V and J ends lost 2 bases and 5 bases respectively, with 9 bases between them. In germline, CDR1 is GTSNPN, CDR2 SVGIG (reference sequence). The CDR3 consists of 12 residues. The CDR3 reads CAWSPGRTEAFF. The CDR3 DNA follows: TGTGCCTGGAGTCCTGGGAGGACTGAAGCTTTCTTT. Looking up the rest from reference TRBV30 and TRBJ1-1 gives the full variable domain: SQTIHQWPATLVQPVGSPLSLECTVEGTSNPNLYWYRQAAGRGLQLLFYSVGIGQISSEVPQNLSASRPQDRQFILSSKKLLLSDSGFYLCAWSPGRTEAFFGQGTRLTVV.

This sequence joins TRBV5-6 and TRBJ1-2; D gene unclear. CDR1 and CDR2 from the germline V gene are SGHDT and YYEEEE. Trimming took off 4 bases at V and 4 bases at J, with 11 bases between the two ends. The CDR3 is 13 amino acids. CDR3 in DNA: TGTGCCAGCAGCCCAGGAAGTTTCTATGGCTACACCTTC. This codes for CASSPGSFYGYTF.

This chain links TRBV24-1 with TRBJ1-1; D gene uncertain. The CDR3 contains 18 residues. CDR1 is KGHDR, CDR2 SFDVKD, per germline. Trimming removed 0 bases at V and 0 bases at J, with 16 bases between. In nucleotides, the CDR3 is TGTGCCACCAGTGATTTGCATATATCAAAACATGTGAACACTGAAGCTTTCTTT. Its translation: CATSDLHISKHVNTEAFF.

The V call is TRBV28, the J call TRBJ1-2; D not resolved. Trimming removed 5 bases at V and 4 bases at J, with 11 bases between. CDR3 length: 13 residues. CDR1 MDHEN and CDR2 SYDVKM come from the germline V gene. Written as DNA, the CDR3 is TGTGCCAGCAGTGCAACAGAGCCCTATGGCTACACCTTC. Amino acid sequence: CASSATEPYGYTF.

The CDR3 nucleotides read TGTGCCAGCAGTGAAGCAAGGGGGGGCTCTGGCTACACCTTC. As protein: CASSEARGGSGYTF. V and J are TRBV2 and TRBJ1-2; D perhaps matches TRBD1 (6 bases). Between the trimmed V and J ends, which lost 0 bases and 7 bases, there was a span of 12 bases. The CDR3 runs to 14 residues. Germline lookup yields CDR1 SNHLY and CDR2 FYNNEI.

V is TRBV6-5 and J is TRBJ2-1; a weak D match, TRBD2 (6 bases). Per the germline V gene, CDR1 is MNHEY and CDR2 is SVGAGI. There are 15 residues in the CDR3. V was pared by 4 bases and J by 0 bases, with 10 bases between. This CDR3 reads CASSLRLGSYNEQFF. The CDR3 nucleotides are TGTGCCAGCAGTTTGAGACTAGGCTCCTACAATGAGCAGTTCTTC.

This clone was observed a handful of times. The rearrangement uses TRBV27 and TRBJ2-5; possible D gene TRBD1, 7 bases. This CDR3 is built from 17 residues. Between the trimmed V and J ends, which lost 5 bases and 5 bases, there was a span of 24 bases. Germline lookup yields CDR1 MNHEY and CDR2 SMNVEV (reference sequence). CDR3 nucleotides: TGTGCCAGCAGTACTAGCCCGGGACAGCCAAAAGGGGAGACCCAGTACTTC. It encodes CASSTSPGQPKGETQYF.

This chain links TRBV6-1 with TRBJ1-2; TRBD1 is a possible D gene (5 bases). V was cut by 1 base and J by 8 bases, with 14 bases left in between. The CDR3 is 14 amino acids. Germline V gene data show CDR1 as MNHNS and CDR2 as SASEGT. DNA of the CDR3: TGTGCCAGCAGTGAAGGGGGACTAGTCAAGGGCTACACCTTC. This encodes CASSEGGLVKGYTF.

The V and J genes are TRBV4-1 and TRBJ1-5; D call uncertain. From germline, CDR1 is MGHRA and CDR2 YSYEKL. V was cut by 1 base and J by 4 bases, with 17 bases left in between. This CDR3 contains 17 residues. CDR3 sequence (DNA): TGCGCCAGCAGCCAAGCCTCCTTTTTGTCGCAGAATCAGCCCCAGCATTTT. Protein product: CASSQASFLSQNQPQHF.